A selection of T cell receptor beta chains follows, all from one sample in a study of blood T cell repertoires in COVID-19. Profiling relied on immunoSEQ multiplex PCR, and the TCRdb table lists in-frame clones only, not all of them. The sample lists 250,000 to 300,000 clones; around 90% were seen once. Sequencing was carried out using PBMCs or T cells enriched from blood (not recorded which). The receptors stem from a woman younger than 45 who had recovered from COVID-19. The conserved cysteine and the conserved F or W are not part of the CDR3 here. The order of the fields is clone size, J gene, V gene, CDR3 protein. Rows may omit the clone size; those that give it use once, few, many or a size class.

.,TRBJ2-3,TRBV11-2,ASSLISKGLAGRDTQY
.,TRBJ1-1,TRBV18,ASSPFLTEAF
.,TRBJ1-4,TRBV28,ASMGAPAHEKLF
once,TRBJ1-5,TRBV15,ATSRGTENQPQH
.,TRBJ2-2,TRBV9,ASSSREGELF
.,TRBJ2-1,TRBV7-8,ASSPTGGAGLEQF
.,TRBJ1-3,TRBV7-9,ASRGGGWSSGNTIY
few,TRBJ2-1,TRBV11-3,ASSLGRTSGINEQF
.,TRBJ2-2,TRBV18,ASSRPGTGSGELF
.,TRBJ1-5,TRBV6-5,ASRFQVNGQPQH
.,TRBJ2-1,TRBV19,ASSIAGYYNEQF
.,TRBJ1-4,TRBV24-1,ATSAGEAESVFWSGEKLF
.,TRBJ2-2,TRBV10-3,AISAKTGLGTTGELF
.,TRBJ1-1,TRBV24-1,ATSDPKTGGTEAF
.,TRBJ2-1,TRBV20-1,SASFWRSYNEQF
.,TRBJ1-1,TRBV5-1,ASSFSGRGTEAF
.,TRBJ1-5,TRBV7-8,ASSTNKGVNAPQH
.,TRBJ2-1,TRBV15,ATSNGAPPSYNEQF
.,TRBJ2-1,TRBV4-3,ASSQDFGRDYNEQF